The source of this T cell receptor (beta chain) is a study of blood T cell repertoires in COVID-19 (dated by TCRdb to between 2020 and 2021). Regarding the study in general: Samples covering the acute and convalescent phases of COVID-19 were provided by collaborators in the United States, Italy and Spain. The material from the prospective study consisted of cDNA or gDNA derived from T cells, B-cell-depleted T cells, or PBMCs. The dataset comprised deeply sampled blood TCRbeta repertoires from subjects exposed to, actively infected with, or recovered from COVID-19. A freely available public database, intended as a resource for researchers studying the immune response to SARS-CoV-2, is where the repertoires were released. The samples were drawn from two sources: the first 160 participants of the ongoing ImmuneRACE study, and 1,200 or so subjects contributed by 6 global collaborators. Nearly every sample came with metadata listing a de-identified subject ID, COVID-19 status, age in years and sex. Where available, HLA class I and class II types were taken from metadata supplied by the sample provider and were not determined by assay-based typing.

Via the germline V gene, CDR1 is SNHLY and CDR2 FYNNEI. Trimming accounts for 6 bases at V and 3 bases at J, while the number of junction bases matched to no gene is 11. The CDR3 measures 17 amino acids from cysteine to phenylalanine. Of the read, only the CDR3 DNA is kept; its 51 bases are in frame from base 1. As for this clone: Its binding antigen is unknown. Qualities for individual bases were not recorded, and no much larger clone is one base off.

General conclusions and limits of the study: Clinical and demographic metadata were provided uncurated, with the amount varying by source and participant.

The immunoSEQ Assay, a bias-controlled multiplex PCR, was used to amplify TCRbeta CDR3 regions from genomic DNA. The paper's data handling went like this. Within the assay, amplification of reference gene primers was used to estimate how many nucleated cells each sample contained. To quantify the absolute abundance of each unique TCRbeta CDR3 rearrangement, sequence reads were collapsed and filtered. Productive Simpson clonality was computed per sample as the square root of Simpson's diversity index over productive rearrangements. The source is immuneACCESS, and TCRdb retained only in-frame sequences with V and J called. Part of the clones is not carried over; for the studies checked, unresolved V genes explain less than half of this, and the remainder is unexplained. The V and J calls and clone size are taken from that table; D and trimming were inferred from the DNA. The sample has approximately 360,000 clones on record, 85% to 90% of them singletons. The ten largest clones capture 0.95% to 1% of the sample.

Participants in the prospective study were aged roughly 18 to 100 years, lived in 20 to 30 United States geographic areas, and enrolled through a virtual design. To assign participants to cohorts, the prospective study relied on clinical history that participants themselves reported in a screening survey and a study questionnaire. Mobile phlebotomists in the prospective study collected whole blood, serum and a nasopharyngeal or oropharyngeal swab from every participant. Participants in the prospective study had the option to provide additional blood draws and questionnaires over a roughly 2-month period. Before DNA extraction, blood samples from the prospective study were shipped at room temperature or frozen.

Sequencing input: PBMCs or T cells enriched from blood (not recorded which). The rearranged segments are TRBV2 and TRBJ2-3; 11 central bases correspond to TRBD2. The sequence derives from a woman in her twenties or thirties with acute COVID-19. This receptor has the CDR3 CASRRLAGRGVTDTQYF. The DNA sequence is TGTGCCAGCAGGCGACTAGCGGGGCGGGGGGTGACAGATACGCAGTATTTT.